The text below deals with one T cell receptor (beta chain). Antigen unknown. With 60 Vbeta and 13 Jbeta primers, the PCR was carried out. Generated by immunoSEQ multiplex PCR, the TCRdb table keeps only in-frame clones and is missing some. The sample records some 180,000 clones, around 80% being singletons. This sample was included in a study of cytomegalovirus exposure and HLA in healthy donors. There are 16 residues in the CDR3. The germline V gene encodes CDR1 SGHDT and CDR2 YYEEEE. The trim removed 1 base at V and 2 bases at J, leaving 3 bases unmatched. Study-wide results and caveats: Within the data, a cluster of highly shared sequence variants was likely a sequencing artifact.

The V gene is TRBV5-6, the J gene TRBJ2-2; 9 nucleotides align to TRBD2. The sample was PBMCs. The clonotype comes from a woman aged 18-35 years in good health and CMV-seronegative. The CDR3 is CASSLRLAGNTGELFF. CDR3 sequence (DNA): TGTGCCAGCAGCTTGAGGCTAGCGGGAAACACCGGGGAGCTGTTTTTT.